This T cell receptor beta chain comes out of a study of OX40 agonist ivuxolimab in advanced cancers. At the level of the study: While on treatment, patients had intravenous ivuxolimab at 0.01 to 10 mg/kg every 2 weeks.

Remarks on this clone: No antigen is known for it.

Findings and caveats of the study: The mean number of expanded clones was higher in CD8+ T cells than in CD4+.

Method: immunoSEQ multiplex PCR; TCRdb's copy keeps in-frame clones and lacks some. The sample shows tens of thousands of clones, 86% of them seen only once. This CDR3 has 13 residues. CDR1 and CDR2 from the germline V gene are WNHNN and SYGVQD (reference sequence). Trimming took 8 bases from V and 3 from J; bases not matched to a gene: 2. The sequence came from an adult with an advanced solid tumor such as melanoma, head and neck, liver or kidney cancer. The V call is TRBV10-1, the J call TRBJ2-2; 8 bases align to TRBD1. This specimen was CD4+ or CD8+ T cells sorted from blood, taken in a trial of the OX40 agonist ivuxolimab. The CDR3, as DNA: TGCGCCAGCCAGACAGGGGACACCGGGGAGCTGTTTTTT. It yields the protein CASQTGDTGELFF.